What follows describes a single TCR beta chain. The antigen is unknown. The data stem from a study of T cell responses to AZD1222 COVID-19 vaccine. Findings of the study overall: Mapped onto spike, vaccine-associated CD4 TCRs spanned it and were dominant at 160-218 and 743-854. Close to half of all spike-specific TCRs reportedly target regions of the variants that are unmutated. Among the donors, most were white British and more were female, and clonal diversity was possibly underestimated.

The CDR3 loop spans 15 amino acids. The germline CDR1 and CDR2 sequences are SGHNT and YYREEE (reference sequence). Trimming removed 0 bases at V and 0 bases at J, with 7 bases between. This table comes from immunoSEQ multiplex PCR, and its TCRdb copy is limited to in-frame clones, with some not included. The sample lists some 100,000 clones; more than 80% were seen once. The rearrangement joins TRBV5-4 to TRBJ1-3; D ambiguous. Sample: peripheral blood, taken 28 days after the second AZD1222 dose. The receptor's source is an adult who received the AZD1222 COVID-19 vaccine. Written as DNA, the CDR3 is TGTGCCAGCAGCTTGGTCCCAGACTCTGGAAACACCATATATTTT. Encoded protein: CASSLVPDSGNTIYF.